The rows below give T cell receptor beta chains drawn from one sample of a study of response to subunit inactivated influenza vaccine. TCRdb processed the RT-PCR reads anew with MiXCR; each CDR3 protein has one entry. This repertoire shows 500,000 to 600,000 distinct CDR3 sequences, roughly 15% found once; its top ten account for around 10%. The source material was PBMCs from blood, sampled approximately 13 days after vaccination. The source is a man aged 50-60 years who received an inactivated influenza vaccine. Both conserved end residues are part of each CDR3. D genes are given only for firm matches. Not every row has a clone size; where given, it reads once, few, many or a size class.

j_call d_call clone_size v_call cdr3_aa cdr3_nt
TRBJ2-5 - few TRBV12-3/TRBV12-4 CASRIAGAETQYF TGTGCCAGCAGGATCGCCGGGGCCGAGACCCAGTACTTC
TRBJ1-1 TRBD1 few TRBV5-1 CASSPGTATMNTEAFF TGCGCCAGCAGCCCCGGGACAGCGACCATGAACACTGAAGCTTTCTTT
TRBJ2-5 - many TRBV25-1 CASSAMGGQETQYF TGTGCCAGCAGCGCCATGGGCGGTCAAGAGACCCAGTACTTC
TRBJ2-5 - few TRBV2 CASSVGRQETQYF TGTGCCAGCAGTGTGGGACGGCAAGAGACCCAGTACTTC
TRBJ2-7 - - TRBV28 CASSFKGYYEQYF TGTGCCAGCAGTTTTAAGGGGTACTACGAGCAGTACTTC
TRBJ2-4 - many TRBV28 CASSFRDWKAKNIQYF TGTGCCAGCAGTTTCCGGGACTGGAAAGCCAAAAACATTCAGTACTTC
TRBJ2-3 - - TRBV5-1 CASRSVLDTQYF TGCGCCAGCAGGTCAGTCCTCGATACGCAGTATTTT
TRBJ1-2 TRBD1 many TRBV7-8 CASSQRPGQGSSYGYTF TGTGCCAGCAGCCAGCGGCCGGGACAGGGCTCGAGCTATGGCTACACCTTC
TRBJ1-2 - few TRBV5-1 CASSRDRSNHYGYTF TGCGCCAGCAGCCGTGACAGATCGAATCACTATGGCTACACCTTC
TRBJ1-2 - few TRBV6-1 CASSEVGPGTGGYTF TGTGCCAGCAGTGAAGTTGGCCCCGGGACCGGAGGCTACACCTTC
TRBJ1-3 - - TRBV6-1 CASRSDSFSGNTIYF TGTGCCAGCAGATCGGACAGCTTCTCTGGAAACACCATATATTTT
TRBJ1-4 - few TRBV11-2 CASSLELGKLFF TGTGCCAGCAGCTTAGAGCTAGGAAAACTGTTTTTT
TRBJ2-1 TRBD2 - TRBV5-1 CASSFGTSGRAGDNEQFF TGCGCCAGCAGCTTTGGGACTAGCGGGAGGGCCGGAGACAATGAGCAGTTCTTC
TRBJ2-1 TRBD2 - TRBV4-1 CASSQGLQRGEAEQFF TGCGCCAGCAGCCAAGGCCTTCAGCGGGGAGAAGCTGAGCAGTTCTTC
TRBJ2-5 - - TRBV5-1 CASSKRTDETQYF TGCGCCAGCAGCAAAAGGACTGATGAGACCCAGTACTTC
TRBJ2-2 - - TRBV4-2 CAMGPGPTCFRTGELFF TGTGCCATGGGCCCCGGGCCCACCTGCTTTAGGACCGGGGAGCTGTTTTTT
TRBJ2-3 - many TRBV7-3 CASSLAGRSTDTQYF TGTGCCAGCAGCTTAGCGGGAAGGAGCACAGATACGCAGTATTTT
TRBJ2-2 - many TRBV12-3/TRBV12-4 CASSYGTGELFF TGTGCCAGCAGTTACGGCACCGGGGAGCTGTTTTTT
TRBJ1-5 - few TRBV20-1 CSARSWTGSNQPQHF TGCAGTGCTAGAAGTTGGACTGGGAGCAATCAGCCCCAGCATTTT
TRBJ1-2 TRBD1 - TRBV2 CASSVRDSFDYGYTF TGTGCCAGCAGTGTACGGGACAGTTTTGACTATGGCTACACCTTC
TRBJ1-1 - - TRBV5-6 CASRDFVLMNTEAFF TGTGCCAGCCGGGACTTCGTCCTCATGAACACTGAAGCTTTCTTT
TRBJ1-4 TRBD1 few TRBV3-1 CASTRGVQGVNEKLFF TGTGCCAGCACCCGGGGGGTCCAGGGGGTCAATGAAAAACTGTTTTTT
TRBJ2-7 - - TRBV20-1 CSASRRGADEQYF TGCAGTGCTAGTCGGCGTGGGGCAGACGAGCAGTACTTC
TRBJ2-5 TRBD2 - TRBV7-7 CASSRRLAGEETQYF TGTGCTAGCAGCAGACGACTAGCGGGGGAGGAGACCCAGTACTTC
TRBJ2-7 - - TRBV6-4 CATVKRPRAYEQYF TGTGCCACCGTTAAAAGGCCAAGGGCCTACGAGCAGTACTTC
TRBJ2-7 TRBD1 once TRBV5-6 CASSYKRTGSSYEQYF TGTGCCAGCAGCTACAAACGGACAGGTAGCTCCTACGAGCAGTACTTC
TRBJ1-2 - - TRBV20-1 CSAWTEANYGYTF TGCAGTGCCTGGACTGAAGCTAACTATGGCTACACCTTC
TRBJ2-7 - many TRBV18 CASSPRGAYEQYF TGTGCCAGCTCACCAAGGGGTGCGTACGAGCAGTACTTC
TRBJ2-1 - many TRBV20-1 CSAPGPHNEQFF TGCAGTGCCCCCGGGCCCCACAATGAGCAGTTCTTC
TRBJ1-2 - few TRBV29-1 CSVEDSYYGYTF TGCAGCGTTGAGGACAGTTATTATGGCTACACCTTC
TRBJ2-7 - few TRBV6-1 CASSRTNGYYEQYF TGTGCCAGCAGCCGGACCAACGGGTACTACGAGCAGTACTTC
TRBJ2-7 - - TRBV3-1 CASSQGVSAYEQYF TGTGCCAGCAGCCAAGGTGTCAGCGCCTACGAGCAGTACTTC
TRBJ2-5 - once TRBV12-3/TRBV12-4 CASSPTRRNQETQYF TGTGCCAGCAGTCCCACGAGAAGAAACCAAGAGACCCAGTACTTC
TRBJ2-7 TRBD2 few TRBV6-5 CASSYSRSGRVRYEQYF TGTGCCAGCAGTTACTCGAGAAGCGGGAGGGTTCGCTACGAGCAGTACTTC
TRBJ1-6 - few TRBV12-3/TRBV12-4 CASSLGGGVGSPLHF TGTGCCAGCAGTTTAGGAGGGGGAGTGGGTTCACCCCTCCACTTT
TRBJ2-6 - few TRBV6-1 CASSPLGAGTGANVLTF TGTGCCAGCAGTCCGCTTGGGGCAGGGACTGGGGCCAACGTCCTGACTTTC
TRBJ1-2 TRBD1 few TRBV7-9 CASSLAGGGGNYGYTF TGTGCCAGCAGCTTAGCTGGAGGGGGCGGAAACTATGGCTACACCTTC